The present T cell receptor (beta chain) was sequenced within a study of tumor-infiltrating lymphocytes in primary liver carcinoma. Regarding the study as a whole: Blood had a significantly lower top-250-clone fraction than tumors did (p = 0.039).

cDNA specific to TCR beta was made from around 450 ng of total RNA, with a constant-region primer employed for priming. Modified slightly, ARM-PCR produced TCR beta libraries over three nested multiplex PCR rounds. Each CDR3 protein is one row after TCRdb ran MiXCR on the multiplex PCR reads. The data hold about 190,000 distinct CDR3 sequences, with around four fifths observed a single time. About this clonotype itself: Its antigen is currently unknown. One junction end does not reproduce the germline sequence, and a read error may be involved.

Each 20-30 mg portion of unsorted bulk tissue served as the source for co-extraction of RNA and DNA. Patients diagnosed with primary liver carcinoma received treatment through surgical resection. Chronic HBV infection affected patients, none of whom had received treatment. The study found over 90% viable tumor cells in every tumor sample. The sequence was collected from a man in his forties with primary liver carcinoma and hepatitis B virus infection. Sequencing input: tumor tissue from primary liver carcinoma.

The CDR3: CASSYSWDRSYNEQLF. CDR3 nucleotide sequence: TGTGCCAGCAGTTACTCCTGGGACAGGTCCTACAATGAGCAGCTCTTT. The chain joins TRBV6-5 to TRBJ2-1, with 8 bases lining up with TRBD1. Germline assignment: CDR1 MNHEY and CDR2 SVGAGI. The CDR3 is made up of 16 amino acids.